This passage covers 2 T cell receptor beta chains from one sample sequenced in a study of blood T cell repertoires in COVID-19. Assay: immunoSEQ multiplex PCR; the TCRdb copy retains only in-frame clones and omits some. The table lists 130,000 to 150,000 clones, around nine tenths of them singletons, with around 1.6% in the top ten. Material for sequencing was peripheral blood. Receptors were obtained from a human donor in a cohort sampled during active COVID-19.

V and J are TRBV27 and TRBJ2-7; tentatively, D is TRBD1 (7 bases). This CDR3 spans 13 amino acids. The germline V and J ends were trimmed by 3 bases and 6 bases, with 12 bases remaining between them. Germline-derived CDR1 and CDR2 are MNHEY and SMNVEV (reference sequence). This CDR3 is CASSLAGGLEQYF. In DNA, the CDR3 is TGTGCCAGCAGTTTGGCAGGGGGACTCGAGCAGTACTTC.

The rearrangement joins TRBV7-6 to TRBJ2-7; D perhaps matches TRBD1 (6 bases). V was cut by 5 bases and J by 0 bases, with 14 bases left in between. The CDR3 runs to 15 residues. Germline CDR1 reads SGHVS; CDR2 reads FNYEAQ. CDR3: CASSPSRGSSYEQYF. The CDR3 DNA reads TGTGCCAGCAGCCCCTCGAGGGGGAGCTCCTACGAGCAGTACTTC. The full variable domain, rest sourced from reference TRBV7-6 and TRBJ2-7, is GAGVSQSPRYKVTKRGQDVALRCDPISGHVSLYWYRQALGQGPEFLTYFNYEAQQDKSGLPNDRFSAERPEGSISTLTIQRTEQRDSAMYRCASSPSRGSSYEQYFGPGTRLTVT.